A single count supports the clone carrying this T cell receptor (beta chain). What it binds is not known. J was trimmed by 7 bases and V by 0 bases; bases with no gene match: 9. The CDR3 runs to 16 residues. Germline V lookup: CDR1 SGHNT, CDR2 YENEEA. Here immunoSEQ multiplex PCR was the method, and the copy in TCRdb shows in-frame clones only, minus some. Of over a million clones listed, around 82% are singletons. The data were obtained in a study of shared clonotypes between healthy human individuals. Overall study findings and caveats: When naive CD4 clonotypes were compared across several donors, approximately 5% were shared.

The sample comprised memory CD4+ T cells from PBMCs. Subset described: CD45RA-negative fraction. The receptor was isolated from a man aged 18 to 30 in good health. Some clones in this sample may be carry-over from other donors' samples. This chain uses TRBV11-3 with TRBJ2-1; TRBD2 matches 7 bases. The CDR3: CASSLESGIRANEQFF. CDR3 in DNA: TGTGCCAGCAGCTTAGAAAGCGGGATACGGGCAAATGAGCAGTTCTTC.